A selection of T cell receptor beta chains follows, all from one sample in a study of OX40 agonist ivuxolimab in advanced cancers. The data were produced by immunoSEQ multiplex PCR, yet TCRdb's version contains in-frame clones alone and is incomplete. Of approximately 90,000 clones detected, roughly 87% appear once; the ten largest clones hold approximately 0.35%. Specimen: CD4+ or CD8+ T cells sorted from blood, collected in a trial of the OX40 agonist ivuxolimab. These receptors came from an adult with an advanced solid tumor such as melanoma, head and neck, liver or kidney cancer. CDR3s include the opening cysteine and the closing phenylalanine or tryptophan. D genes are given only for firm matches. Size is omitted from some rows. Given values are once, few, many or a class for expanded clones.

size,D,V,length,J,DNA,CDR3
-,-,TRBV2,14,TRBJ2-3,TGTGCCAGCGGGATAGTGGGGCGCGGAGATACGCAGTATTTT,CASGIVGRGDTQYF
-,TRBD1,TRBV5-6,15,TRBJ1-2,TGTGCCAGCAGCTTTTTTGGACAGGGGGCCTATGGCTACACCTTC,CASSFFGQGAYGYTF
-,-,TRBV15,14,TRBJ1-1,TGTGCCACCAGCAGCTACAGGTTGAACACTGAAGCTTTCTTT,CATSSYRLNTEAFF
-,-,TRBV10-3,13,TRBJ1-1,TGTGCCATCAGTGGAGGGATTGGCACTGAAGCTTTCTTT,CAISGGIGTEAFF
-,TRBD2,TRBV7-2,13,TRBJ2-1,TGTGCCAGCAGTTCTCCGACTAGCGGGGGGAAGTTCTTC,CASSSPTSGGKFF
-,-,TRBV25-1,15,TRBJ1-1,TGTGCCAGCAGTGCCAAGGCAGAACGGCGGACTGAAGCTTTCTTT,CASSAKAERRTEAFF
-,TRBD1,TRBV2,12,TRBJ1-6,TGTGCCAGCAGTGACCAGGGGGTTTTCCTCCACTTT,CASSDQGVFLHF
-,-,TRBV6-5,13,TRBJ1-6,TGTGCCAGCAGTTACTCGACGCGAGGACCCCTCCACTTT,CASSYSTRGPLHF
-,-,TRBV5-5,12,TRBJ1-1,TGTGCCAGCCCGGGGGACGACACTGAAGCTTTCTTT,CASPGDDTEAFF
-,-,TRBV7-2,13,TRBJ1-2,TGTGCCAGCAGCCCGAAACAGGGATCTGGCTACACCTTC,CASSPKQGSGYTF
-,TRBD2,TRBV9,16,TRBJ2-1,TGTGCCAGCAGCTCGGAAGCGGGAGGCTCCTACAATGAGCAGTTCTTC,CASSSEAGGSYNEQFF
-,TRBD1,TRBV7-9,16,TRBJ2-2,TGTGCCAGCAGCTCACTACCGGGACAGGGGCCCGGGGAGCTGTTTTTT,CASSSLPGQGPGELFF
-,TRBD1,TRBV5-1,14,TRBJ1-5,TGCGCCAGCAGCTTGACAGGGGAAGGACAGCCCCAGCATTTT,CASSLTGEGQPQHF
-,TRBD1,TRBV16,14,TRBJ1-1,TGTGCCAGCAACATTCTCGGGACAGGGGATAGAGCTTTCTTT,CASNILGTGDRAFF
-,TRBD2,TRBV4-3,15,TRBJ2-3,TGCGCCAGCTCTGCGACTAGCGGGGACACAGATACGCAGTATTTT,CASSATSGDTDTQYF
few,-,TRBV2,13,TRBJ1-6,TGTGCCAGCAGAGGGCTGGGTTTGTCACCCCTCCACTTT,CASRGLGLSPLHF
-,-,TRBV7-9,13,TRBJ1-1,TGTGCCAGCAGCTTAAGACAGAACACTGAAGCTTTCTTT,CASSLRQNTEAFF
-,-,TRBV5-4,15,TRBJ2-7,TGTGCCAGCACCTCGGGGCCGGGGCTTATCTACGAGCAGTACTTC,CASTSGPGLIYEQYF
-,-,TRBV9,14,TRBJ1-5,TGTGCCAGCAGCGCCACCCCCTTCAGGGAGCCCCAGCATTTT,CASSATPFREPQHF
once,TRBD1,TRBV2,13,TRBJ2-7,TGTGCCAGCACACAGGGGGGTTCCTACGAGCAGTACTTC,CASTQGGSYEQYF